This T cell receptor beta chain was sequenced during a study of OX40 agonist ivuxolimab in advanced cancers. Whole-study context: People in dose escalation had one of these cancers: hepatocellular carcinoma, melanoma, renal cell or head and neck cancer. Averaging about 60 years in age, with a range of about 23 to 85, the cohort was about 86% male. Anti-PD-1, anti-PD-L1 or anti-CTLA-4 therapy given earlier was allowed, and around 40% had some.

This clone appeared once. What it recognizes is unknown. The CDR3 is made up of 15 amino acids. Germline V gene data show CDR1 as SGHVS and CDR2 as FNYEAQ. V was pared by 5 bases and J by 6 bases, with 17 bases between. Study-level points and caveats: Patients who responded partially at 0.1-3.0 mg/kg showed clonal expansion ranking among the lowest.

The assay was immunoSEQ multiplex PCR, and TCRdb's table has in-frame clones only and misses some. The table includes 40,000 to 45,000 clones, around 83% detected once. Source: CD4+ or CD8+ T cells sorted from blood, taken in a trial of the OX40 agonist ivuxolimab. V gene TRBV7-6 combines with J gene TRBJ2-1; a possible D gene is TRBD1 (6 bases). The sequence derives from an adult with an advanced solid tumor such as melanoma, head and neck, liver or kidney cancer. This CDR3 reads CASSLTFGRGNEQFF. CDR3 DNA: TGTGCCAGCAGCCTAACTTTCGGCAGGGGCAATGAGCAGTTCTTC.